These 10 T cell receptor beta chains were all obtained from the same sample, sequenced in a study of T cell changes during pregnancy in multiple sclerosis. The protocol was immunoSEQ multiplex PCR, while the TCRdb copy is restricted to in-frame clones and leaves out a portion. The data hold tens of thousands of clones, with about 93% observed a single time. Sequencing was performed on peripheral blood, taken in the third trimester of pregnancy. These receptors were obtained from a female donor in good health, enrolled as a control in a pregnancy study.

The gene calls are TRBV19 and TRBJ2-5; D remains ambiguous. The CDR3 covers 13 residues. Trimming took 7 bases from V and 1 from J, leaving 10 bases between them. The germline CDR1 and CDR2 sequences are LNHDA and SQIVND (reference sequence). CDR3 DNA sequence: TGTGCCAGTAACAACGGAGCCCAAGAGACCCAGTACTTC. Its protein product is CASNNGAQETQYF.

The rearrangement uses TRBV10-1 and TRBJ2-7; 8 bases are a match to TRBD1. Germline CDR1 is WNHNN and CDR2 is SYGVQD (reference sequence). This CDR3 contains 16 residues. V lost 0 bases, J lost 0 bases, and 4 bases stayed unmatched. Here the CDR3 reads CASSESGTGFSYEQYF. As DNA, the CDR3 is TGCGCCAGCAGTGAGTCGGGGACAGGCTTCTCCTACGAGCAGTACTTC.

CDR3 in DNA: TGTGCCAGCAGTTATGGGACAGGGCTGACCTACGAGCAGTACTTC. This codes for CASSYGTGLTYEQYF. The rearrangement links TRBV6-5 to TRBJ2-7; 9 bases line up with TRBD1. This CDR3 has 15 residues. Germline CDR1 and CDR2: MNHEY and SVGAGI. With V trimmed by 3 bases and J by 2 bases, 5 bases remained unmatched.

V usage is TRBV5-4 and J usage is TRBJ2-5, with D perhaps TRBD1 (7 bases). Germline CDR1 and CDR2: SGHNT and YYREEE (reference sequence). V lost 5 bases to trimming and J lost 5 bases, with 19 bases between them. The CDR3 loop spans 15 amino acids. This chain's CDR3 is CASSRAGGLGETQYF. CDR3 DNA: TGTGCCAGCAGTCGGGCAGGGGGGCTCGGGGAGACCCAGTACTTC.

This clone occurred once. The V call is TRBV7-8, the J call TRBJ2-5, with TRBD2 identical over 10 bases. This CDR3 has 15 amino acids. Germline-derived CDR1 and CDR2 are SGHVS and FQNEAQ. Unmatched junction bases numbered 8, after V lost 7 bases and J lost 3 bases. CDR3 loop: CASKKLAGNEETQYF. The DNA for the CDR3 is TGTGCCAGCAAGAAACTAGCGGGAAATGAAGAGACCCAGTACTTC.

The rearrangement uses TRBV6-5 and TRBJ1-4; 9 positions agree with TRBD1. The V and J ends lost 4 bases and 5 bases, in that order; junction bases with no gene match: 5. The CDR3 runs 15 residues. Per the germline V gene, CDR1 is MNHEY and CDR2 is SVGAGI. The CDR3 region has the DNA TGTGCCAGCAGTTCCACCGGGACAGGGAATGAAAAACTGTTTTTT. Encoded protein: CASSSTGTGNEKLFF.

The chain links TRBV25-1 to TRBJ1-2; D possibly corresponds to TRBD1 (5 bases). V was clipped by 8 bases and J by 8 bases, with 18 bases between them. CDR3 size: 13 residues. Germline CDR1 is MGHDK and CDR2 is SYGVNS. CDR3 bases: TGTGCCAGCGGCGGATCGGCAGGGCGAGGCTACACCTTC. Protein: CASGGSAGRGYTF.

CDR3 coding DNA: TGTGCCCCTCAGGCCAGGGGCCACGAGCAGTACTTC. It is translated as CAPQARGHEQYF. The chain joins TRBV19 to TRBJ2-7; the D gene is possibly TRBD1 (6 bases). The CDR3 is 12 amino acids. CDR1 LNHDA and CDR2 SQIVND come from the germline V gene (reference sequence). Between the trimmed V and J ends, which lost 11 bases and 5 bases, there was a span of 16 bases. Supplemented by reference TRBV19 and TRBJ2-7, the full variable domain reads DGGITQSPKYLFRKEGQNVTLSCEQNLNHDAMYWYRQDPGQGLRLIYYSQIVNDFQKGDIAEGYSVSREKKESFPLTVTSAQKNPTAFYLCAPQARGHEQYFGPGTRLTVT.

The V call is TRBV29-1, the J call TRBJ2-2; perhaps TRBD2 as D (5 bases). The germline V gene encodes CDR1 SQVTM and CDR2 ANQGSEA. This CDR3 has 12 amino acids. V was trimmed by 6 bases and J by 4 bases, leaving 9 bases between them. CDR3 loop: CSVPGSTGELFF. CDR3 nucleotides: TGCAGCGTCCCGGGGTCCACCGGGGAGCTGTTTTTT.

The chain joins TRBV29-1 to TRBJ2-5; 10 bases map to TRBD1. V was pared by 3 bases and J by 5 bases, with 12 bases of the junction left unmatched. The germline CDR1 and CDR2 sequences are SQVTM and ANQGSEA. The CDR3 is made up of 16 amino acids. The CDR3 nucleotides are TGCAGCGTTGATGCGCTCCCGGGACAGGGGAGGGAGACCCAGTACTTC. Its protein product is CSVDALPGQGRETQYF.